This T cell receptor beta chain appears in the sequencing data of a study of blood T cell repertoires in COVID-19. Study overall: Italy, Spain and the United States were the sources of the convalescent and acute COVID-19 samples.

Per the original methods: Estimates of nucleated cell counts were drawn from the amplification of reference gene primers. Profiling relied on immunoSEQ multiplex PCR, and the TCRdb table lists in-frame clones only, not all of them. V, J and clone size are those of that table, while D and trimming were read from the DNA. The sample comprises 200,000 to 300,000 clones, roughly 83% of which are singletons, and 9% to 15% rests with the top ten. Germline V CDR1 and CDR2: MGHRA, YSYEKL. The CDR3 sequence is 15 residues long. Trimming took 0 bases from V and 3 from J, leaving 12 bases between them. This TCR was recovered from a man older than 75 with acute or convalescent COVID-19. V gene TRBV4-1 combines with J gene TRBJ2-7; weak D call: TRBD1 (6 bases). Specimen: peripheral blood. The CDR3 loop is CASSQDSQGYYEQYF. The CDR3 bases are TGCGCCAGCAGCCAAGATTCACAGGGCTACTACGAGCAGTACTTC.